This record covers a single T cell receptor beta chain. What it recognizes is unknown. Germline V CDR1 and CDR2: SGHDT, YYEEEE. The CDR3 is made up of 16 amino acids. V was shortened by 4 bases and J by 0 bases, with 11 bases between the two germline ends. Original handling: After removing out-of-frame reads, approximately 2.2 million distinct TCRbeta sequences remained. TCRdb's copy holds only in-frame clones and misses some; the assay was immunoSEQ multiplex PCR. Clone size and the V and J calls come from that table; the DNA yielded D and trimming. The sample yields 35,000 to 55,000 clones, over 60% seen once. The data are from a study of memory CD4+ T cells and cytomegalovirus serostatus. Study details: Healthy Belgian adult donors included roughly ten CMV-positive and around 25 CMV-negative people.

Study-wide results and limits: CD4+ memory repertoires contained about 40% of the roughly 150 reported CMV TCRbeta sequences.

Single viable CD3+CD4+CD8-CD45RO+ cells were sorted as the memory CD4+ T cells. CD4+ T cells were isolated by positive magnetic selection. The sample consisted of memory CD4+ T cells from blood. The chain recombines TRBV5-6 with TRBJ1-6; the D is unclear. The sequence derives from an adult in good health and CMV-seronegative. The CDR3 sequence: CASSQTASSYNSPLHF. The CDR3 DNA is TGTGCCAGCAGCCAAACAGCGAGCTCCTATAATTCACCCCTCCACTTT.